This T cell receptor beta chain derives from a study of shared clonotypes between healthy human individuals (dated by TCRdb to the early 2020s). Regarding the research as a whole: A couple of women and a few men aged 18 to 49 years were included in the cohort. For each donor, three plates each were used for CD4 naive and CD4 memory, two plates were used for CD8 naive, and one plate was used for CD8 memory. The study deeply sequenced blood TCR repertoires of several healthy adults to estimate repertoire size and the extent of clonotype sharing between individuals. Libraries were prepared and TCR repertoires were sequenced by different laboratories using diverse techniques, in order to increase sequencing depth and limit assay-specific biases. Per donor, leukapheresis produced somewhere between about 0.9 and 9.5 billion PBMCs. Overall results and qualifications from the work: Only blood was sampled, and tissue TCR repertoires likely differ from those in blood. Naive subsets generally had larger estimated clonotype richness than memory subsets. Based on pairwise subsampling, the degree of clonotype sharing among donors was expected to be affected by sequencing depth. Sharing across a few donors was observed for about 5% of naive CD4, over 3% of naive CD8, about 2.3% of memory CD4, and approximately 0.41% of memory CD8 clonotypes. Incomplete sequencing was indicated by rarefaction of sorted-subset datasets, despite the large sequencing depth. The genetic and exposure-history diversity represented was limited by the small number of donors. Clonotypes shared by all four sorted-subset donors showed higher generation probabilities than non-shared clonotypes.

TCR CDR3 regions were amplified from genomic DNA by multiplex PCR using the deep immunoSEQ assay. Extracted genomic DNA from each cell subset was distributed evenly across all wells of several immunoSEQ 96-well plates, and each plate was treated as a replicate. For sorted subsets, roughly 0.2 ug genomic DNA, equal to about 30,000 T cell genomes, was loaded into each replicate PCR. Purified libraries were measured with a Qubit 3.0 fluorometer, size-checked on a Bioanalyzer 2100, and measured again with the KAPA Library Quantification kit. Every immunoSEQ 96-well plate was sequenced on a dedicated single-read 150-cycle Illumina NextSeq 550 flow cell. For the original study's pipeline: Because the immunoSEQ output included only junctional sequences and no quality scores, the filtering could not be the same as the filtering used for full-length reads. Sequences were annotated with PyIR, a Python wrapper for IgBLAST v1.9, using IMGT germline references to assign V/J genes and CDR3. Reads were removed for weak V/J assignments (E-value above 1e-6), missing CDR3, stop codons, out-of-frame junctions, or ambiguous translated residues. V3J clonotypes were defined by identical inferred V gene, J gene, and CDR3 amino acid sequence. Percentage overlap between repertoires was computed as shared unique clonotypes divided by the size of the smaller repertoire. Richness of each repertoire was evaluated using RTK rarefaction, the Chao1 estimator, and Recon v2.1 estimates of unobserved clonotypes. For all TCRbeta clonotypes obtained by the gDNA method from several donors, generation probabilities were computed with OLGA. TCRdb provides this immuneACCESS table in a form limited to in-frame rearrangements. Some clones are lacking; in checked studies, under half of them reflect an unresolved V gene, and why the rest are absent is not known. Clone size and V and J calls were adopted from that table, with D and trimming inferred from the DNA. For this sample the table gives some 650,000 clones, of which less than 98% were detected only once. About 0.06% of the sample lies in the top ten.

The donors were healthy, HIV-negative adults who had no recently reported acute infections or vaccinations. Only Caucasian adults living in Nashville, Tennessee, USA were represented among the donors. CD4+ T cells were enriched by magnetic negative selection, after which naive cells were positively selected on CD45RA and the negative fraction was taken as the memory subset. Blood was obtained by leukapheresis, after which PBMCs were separated by Ficoll-Histopaque density gradient centrifugation and cryopreserved in liquid nitrogen vapor phase. Analytical flow cytometry was used to check the purity and quantity of every magnetically sorted T cell population. Genomic DNA was isolated from each sorted fraction and quantified by UV absorbance on a Nanodrop 2000c. On this clone itself: Its antigen specificity is not known. One base away there is no much larger clone; base qualities are not given.

The clonotype comes from a woman aged 25 to 39 in good health. Sequencing was carried out using naive CD4+ T cells sorted from blood. Per the publication, the cell subset or site label means: CD45RA+ positively selected.

The DNA is as follows: TGTGCCAGCAGCTTAGCGGGACAGGGGAATGAAAAACTGTTTTTT. Its translation is CASSLAGQGNEKLFF. The chain couples TRBV7-9 to TRBJ1-4, and 10 bases in between align with TRBD1. CDR1 is given as SEHNR and CDR2 as FQNEAQ, both from the germline V gene (reference sequence). The cysteine opens and the phenylalanine closes a CDR3 of 15 amino acids. The read is trimmed to its CDR3 DNA, 45 bases read in frame from base 1. Unmatched junction bases come to 0, with V trimmed by 0 bases and J by 5 bases.